This T cell receptor beta chain was recorded in a study of shared clonotypes between healthy human individuals. Study as a whole: CD8 memory received one plate per donor, CD8 naive two, CD4 memory three and CD4 naive three. Study-level findings and limits: What limited the represented genetic and exposure-history diversity was the small number of donors. Generation probabilities were higher for clonotypes shared across all four sorted-subset donors than for unshared ones.

Replicate PCRs run on sorted subsets employed roughly 180 ng DNA, around 31,000 T cell genomes. Libraries were prepared by immunoSEQ multiplex PCR; TCRdb keeps only in-frame clonotypes and omits some of them. The sample contains approximately 2.1 million clones, more than 85% of which appear only once. Remarks on this clone: Its antigen is currently unknown.

V dropped 3 bases and J dropped 5; count of bases not matched to a gene: 7. The CDR3 is 15 amino acids. CDR1 is SGHRS, CDR2 YFSETQ, per germline. The sequencing sample was made of naive CD4+ T cells from PBMCs. The subset is: CD45RA+ positively selected. The origin of this receptor is a man between 18 and 29 years old in good health. Some clones in this sample may be carry-over from other donors' samples. The chain combines TRBV5-1 with TRBJ2-1; the match to TRBD2 covers 8 bases. Here the CDR3 reads CASSSGRALNNEQFF. CDR3 DNA sequence: TGCGCCAGCAGCTCCGGGAGGGCCCTGAACAATGAGCAGTTCTTC.